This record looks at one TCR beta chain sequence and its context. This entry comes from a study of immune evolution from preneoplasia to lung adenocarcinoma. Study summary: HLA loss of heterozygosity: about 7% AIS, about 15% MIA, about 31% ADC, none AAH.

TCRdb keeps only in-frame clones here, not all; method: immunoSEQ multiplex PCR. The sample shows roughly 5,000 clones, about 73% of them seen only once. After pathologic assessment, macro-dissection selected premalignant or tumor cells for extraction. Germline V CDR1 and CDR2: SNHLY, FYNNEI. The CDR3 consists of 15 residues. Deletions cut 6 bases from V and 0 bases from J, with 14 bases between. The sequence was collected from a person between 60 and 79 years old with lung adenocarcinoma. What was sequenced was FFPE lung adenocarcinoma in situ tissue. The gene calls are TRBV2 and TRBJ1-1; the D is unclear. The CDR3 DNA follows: TGTGCCAGCAGGTCTGAACTTGTAATGAACACTGAAGCTTTCTTT. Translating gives CASRSELVMNTEAFF.